What follows are 20 T cell receptor beta chains derived from one specimen sequenced in a study of OX40 agonist ivuxolimab in advanced cancers. Generated by immunoSEQ multiplex PCR, the TCRdb table keeps only in-frame clones and is missing some. The top ten clones hold approximately 25% of a sample with nearly 80,000 clones, approximately 84% of them seen once. Sequencing used CD4+ or CD8+ T cells sorted from blood, obtained in a trial of the OX40 agonist ivuxolimab. The source of these receptors is an adult with an advanced solid tumor such as melanoma, head and neck, liver or kidney cancer.

This clone was seen more than once but under ten times. CDR3 residues: CASSLGDRGPGQPQHF. The CDR3 DNA sequence: TGCGCCAGCAGCTTGGGTGACAGGGGGCCGGGTCAGCCCCAGCATTTT. The rearrangement joins TRBV5-1 to TRBJ1-5; 10 bases line up with TRBD1. CDR1 SGHRS and CDR2 YFSETQ come from the germline V gene. The CDR3 length is 16 residues. Trimming at V came to 0 bases and at J to 6 bases, leaving 6 bases not matched to a gene. Filled out from reference TRBV5-1 and TRBJ1-5, the complete variable domain reads KAGVTQTPRYLIKTRGQQVTLSCSPISGHRSVSWYQQTPGQGLQFLFEYFSETQRNKGNFPGRFSGRQFSNSRSEMNVSTLELGDSALYLCASSLGDRGPGQPQHFGDGTRLSIL.

This clone was counted between two and nine times. The chain is built from TRBV11-2 and TRBJ2-7; D is ambiguous. With 1 base removed from V and 6 bases from J, the gap between germline ends came to 10 bases. The germline CDR1 and CDR2 sequences are SGHAT and FQNNGV. CDR3 length equals 13 residues. This CDR3 reads CASSLADLSEQYF. CDR3 nucleotides: TGTGCCAGCAGCTTAGCTGATTTGAGCGAGCAGTACTTC.

The chain recombines TRBV6-5 with TRBJ2-7; 7 nucleotides agree with TRBD2. J gave up 5 bases and V 7 bases, and 8 bases lay outside the gene matches. The CDR3 is 13 residues long. Germline assignment: CDR1 MNHEY and CDR2 SVGAGI. CDR3 DNA: TGTGCCAGCACCCCGCGGCGGGGGAACGAGCAGTACTTC. It codes for CASTPRRGNEQYF.

This clone was seen a handful of times. This rearrangement joins TRBV2 to TRBJ2-7; no definite D call. V was shortened by 7 bases and J by 3 bases, with 7 bases between the two germline ends. CDR1 and CDR2 (germline): SNHLY, FYNNEI. The CDR3 has 11 residues. The chain's CDR3 is CASNGDYEQYF. CDR3 coding DNA: TGTGCCAGCAATGGCGACTACGAGCAGTACTTC. Looking up the rest from reference TRBV2 and TRBJ2-7 gives the full variable domain: EPEVTQTPSHQVTQMGQEVILRCVPISNHLYFYWYRQILGQKVEFLVSFYNNEISEKSEIFDDQFSVERPDGSNFTLKIRSTKLEDSAMYFCASNGDYEQYFGPGTRLTVT.

The chain combines TRBV19 with TRBJ2-2; 7 nucleotides line up with TRBD1. The V segment lost 2 bases and the J segment 0 bases; nucleotides outside the gene matches: 3. CDR1 and CDR2 (germline): LNHDA, SQIVND (reference sequence). CDR3 length equals 16 residues. Here the CDR3 reads CASSIKTGSNTGELFF. The CDR3 DNA is TGTGCCAGTAGTATAAAGACAGGGTCGAACACCGGGGAGCTGTTTTTT.

This clone was counted a single time. The rearrangement joins TRBV2 to TRBJ1-1; D uncertain. The CDR3 length is 13 residues. Germline V gene data show CDR1 as SNHLY and CDR2 as FYNNEI. The DNA of the CDR3 is TGTGCACAGAGGGAGCCGATGAACACTGAAGCTTTCTTT. It specifies CAQREPMNTEAFF.

In its sample, this clone was seen a few times. The gene calls are TRBV21-1 and TRBJ2-3; the tabulated D call, TRBD2, remains unverified against the DNA. TRBV21-1 is flagged as a pseudogene. CDR3 size: 18 residues. In DNA form, the CDR3 reads TGTGCCAGCAGCAAAGTAGGGAGGACTCACCCCACACGATATACGCAGTATTTT. Protein: CASSKVGRTHPTRYTQYF.

This clone appeared once. This chain connects TRBV11-3 to TRBJ2-6; 7 bases are a match to TRBD1. CDR3 length: 18 residues. CDR1 is SGHNT, CDR2 YENEEA, per germline. Unmatched junction bases numbered 10, after V lost 5 bases and J lost 0 bases. In nucleotides, the CDR3 is TGTGCCAGCAGCGTACGGACAGGCAGATTCTCTGGGGCCAACGTCCTGACTTTC. The encoded protein is CASSVRTGRFSGANVLTF.

The rearrangement joins TRBV20-1 to TRBJ2-1, with D unresolved. Germline V gives CDR1 DFQATT, CDR2 SNEGSKA (reference sequence). The CDR3 spans 11 residues. The V gene lost 1 base and the J gene lost 9 bases, with 7 bases spanning the gap. CDR3 sequence: CSARVTIEQFF. Here the CDR3 DNA reads TGCAGTGCTAGAGTTACAATTGAGCAGTTCTTC.

The chain links TRBV30 to TRBJ2-2; D gene ambiguous. The ends were cut back, 2 bases at V and 3 bases at J, with 7 bases in the middle. This CDR3 has 13 amino acids. Germline V lookup: CDR1 GTSNPN, CDR2 SVGIG (reference sequence). The CDR3 loop is CAWSSGYTGELFF. CDR3 sequence (DNA): TGTGCCTGGAGTAGTGGATACACCGGGGAGCTGTTTTTT.

In nucleotides, the CDR3 is TGTGCCAGTAGTATAGGTACTAGCCGGTCCTACAATGAGCAGTTCTTC. Translating gives CASSIGTSRSYNEQFF. The chain is built from TRBV19 and TRBJ2-1, with D maybe TRBD2 (6 bases). This CDR3 spans 16 amino acids. The V and J ends lost 1 base and 1 base respectively, with 11 bases between them. From germline, CDR1 is LNHDA and CDR2 SQIVND (reference sequence). The full variable domain, completed using reference TRBV19 and TRBJ2-1, is DGGITQSPKYLFRKEGQNVTLSCEQNLNHDAMYWYRQDPGQGLRLIYYSQIVNDFQKGDIAEGYSVSREKKESFPLTVTSAQKNPTAFYLCASSIGTSRSYNEQFFGPGTRLTVL.

This chain joins TRBV4-2 and TRBJ1-1, with D hard to call. The CDR3 spans 14 residues. CDR1 is LGHNA, CDR2 YNFKEQ, per germline. The ends were cut back, 0 bases at V and 1 base at J, with 6 bases in the middle. The CDR3 DNA follows: TGTGCCAGCAGCCAAGAGTGGGGGAACACTGAAGCTTTCTTT. It translates to CASSQEWGNTEAFF.

CDR3 sequence: CASKGDRGREQYF. CDR3 bases: TGTGCCAGTAAGGGAGACAGGGGGAGAGAGCAGTACTTC. This rearrangement joins TRBV19 to TRBJ2-7, with TRBD1 identical over 9 bases. The V gene end was trimmed by 7 bases and the J gene end by 7 bases; junction bases not matched to a gene: 8. This CDR3 has 13 residues. Germline values: CDR1 LNHDA, CDR2 SQIVND (reference sequence).

This clone has only one observation. The rearrangement uses TRBV28 and TRBJ2-5; no firm D call. The germline V gene encodes CDR1 MDHEN and CDR2 SYDVKM. Trimming removed 3 bases from V and 5 bases from J, with 19 bases in between. The CDR3 totals 16 residues. Here the CDR3 reads CASSFFGQGNYETQYF. For the CDR3, the DNA is TGTGCCAGCAGTTTCTTTGGGCAAGGGAACTACGAGACCCAGTACTTC.

The chain is built from TRBV11-2 and TRBJ1-4; 7 positions match TRBD1. Germline V gene lookup returns CDR1 SGHAT and CDR2 FQNNGV. CDR3 length: 16 amino acids. V lost 5 bases, J lost 5 bases, and 11 bases stayed unmatched. This CDR3 reads CASSRGLTGSNEKLFF. The CDR3 DNA follows: TGTGCCAGCAGCCGGGGGTTGACAGGGAGCAATGAAAAACTGTTTTTT.

The J gene is TRBJ2-1, the V gene TRBV11-3; 12 bases map to TRBD2. Germline trimming cut 1 base from V and 4 bases from J; bases unmatched to any gene: 2. CDR3 length: 16 residues. In germline, CDR1 is SGHNT, CDR2 YENEEA. CDR3 sequence: CASSLGTSGIYNEQFF. DNA for the CDR3: TGTGCCAGCAGCTTAGGGACTAGCGGGATTTACAATGAGCAGTTCTTC.

The CDR3 DNA reads as TGTGCCAGTAGTATCCAGGGTTGGACAGATACGCAGTATTTT. This encodes CASSIQGWTDTQYF. The chain carries TRBV19 and TRBJ2-3, with D possibly TRBD1 on 5 matching bases. The CDR3 is made up of 14 amino acids. Germline-derived CDR1 and CDR2 are LNHDA and SQIVND (reference sequence). V lost 3 bases to trimming and J lost 3 bases, with 10 bases between them.

The J gene is TRBJ2-1, the V gene TRBV7-8, with D tentatively TRBD1 or TRBD2 (5 bases each). This CDR3 is 15 amino acids long. Germline CDR1 is SGHVS and CDR2 is FQNEAQ. V shed 7 bases and J shed 8 bases, with 21 bases lying between them. CDR3 sequence reads: CASTSPGPKADEQFF. CDR3 DNA: TGTGCCAGCACCTCTCCGGGACCCAAGGCGGATGAGCAGTTCTTC.

The rearrangement joins TRBV7-2 to TRBJ1-2, with unresolved D. Germline loops: CDR1 SGHTA, CDR2 FQGNSA. Deletions cut 5 bases from V and 3 bases from J, with 13 bases between. CDR3 length: 14 amino acids. The CDR3 DNA reads TGTGCCAGCAGCGCCGACCCTAGGGACTATGGCTACACCTTC. Protein: CASSADPRDYGYTF.

The chain has TRBV6-5 and TRBJ2-7; no reliable D call. From germline, CDR1 is MNHEY and CDR2 SVGAGI. V was clipped by 5 bases and J by 0 bases, with 14 bases between them. The CDR3 is 15 residues long. CDR3: CASSKGRAFSYEQYF. The CDR3 DNA is TGTGCCAGCAGTAAGGGTAGGGCCTTCTCCTACGAGCAGTACTTC.